This is a list of T cell receptor beta chains from one sample in a study of long-term antiretroviral therapy in people with HIV. Some clones are missing from TCRdb's copy, which holds only in-frame ones; the method was immunoSEQ multiplex PCR. The profile shows fewer than 55,000 clones, 90% to 95% of them singletons. The input for sequencing was unsorted PBMCs, taken 3.7 years after starting antiretroviral therapy. These receptors all stem from a woman aged 45-59 years with HIV. Both conserved end residues are part of each CDR3. Clone size, where shown, is once, few, many, or a class for clones that have expanded.

size,V,J,CDR3
NA,TRBV2,TRBJ2-2,CASSPGVDTGELFF
NA,TRBV30,TRBJ1-5,CAVGRGYQPQHF
NA,TRBV11-2,TRBJ1-5,CASSLVPGNQPQHF
NA,TRBV4-3,TRBJ2-3,CASSIEVTGFGNTDTQYF
NA,TRBV9,TRBJ2-3,CASSDSGARTDTQYF
NA,TRBV6-5,TRBJ2-6,CASSFGDSSGANVLTF
NA,TRBV15,TRBJ2-3,CATSRDRGREDTQYF
NA,TRBV30,TRBJ2-5,CAWGGANQETQYF
NA,TRBV27,TRBJ2-7,CASSSTGGIRYEQYF
once,TRBV5-1,TRBJ2-7,CASSLDGTGISYEQYF
NA,TRBV6-5,TRBJ2-7,CASRSGTDEQYF
NA,TRBV10-3,TRBJ2-3,CAISELAGGSTDTQYF
NA,TRBV7-6,TRBJ1-6,CASRGTAGGYSPLHF
NA,TRBV11-3,TRBJ2-2,CASSPRGANTGELFF
NA,TRBV25-1,TRBJ2-5,CASSEPGEVETQYF
NA,TRBV10-1,TRBJ2-7,CASSEYGPGPYEQYF
once,TRBV5-1,TRBJ1-1,CASSPPRGGTNTEAFF
NA,TRBV7-3,TRBJ2-4,CASSFLHSAKNIQYF
once,TRBV4-2,TRBJ2-5,CASSQGALRGGVTQYF
NA,TRBV11-2,TRBJ1-6,CASSFTGQNNSPLHF
NA,TRBV5-6,TRBJ2-7,CASSLGGHFYEQYF
NA,TRBV5-6,TRBJ1-4,CASSSQETNEKLFF
NA,TRBV2,TRBJ1-5,CASRGGQANQPQHF
NA,TRBV10-3,TRBJ2-7,CAISEGTGYSYEQYF
NA,TRBV4-3,TRBJ2-7,CASSQGLAGIYEQYF
NA,TRBV10-3,TRBJ1-4,CAISESGQDGEKLFF
NA,TRBV7-8,TRBJ2-4,CASSLGQLAKNIQYF
NA,TRBV6-5,TRBJ2-3,CASSPRGGGTDTQYF
NA,TRBV9,TRBJ2-5,CASSVEGEKETQYF
NA,TRBV7-3,TRBJ2-5,CASSPGLAGGKETQYF
NA,TRBV2,TRBJ1-1,CASSGQVLNTEAFF
NA,TRBV7-9,TRBJ2-1,CASSQGLAGVGEQFF
few,TRBV18,TRBJ1-6,CASSLGRDSPLHF
NA,TRBV4-1,TRBJ2-3,CASSQDGGRAFTDTQYF
NA,TRBV6-5,TRBJ2-5,CASSYQGRFQETQYF
NA,TRBV9,TRBJ2-5,CASSVGSSGGAGETQYF
NA,TRBV9,TRBJ1-2,CASSVEADYGYTF
NA,TRBV6-6,TRBJ2-1,CASRLAGGYNEQFF
NA,TRBV7-9,TRBJ1-1,CASSRSGQLNTEAFF
NA,TRBV6-5,TRBJ1-4,CASTPGDRGLEKLFF
NA,TRBV2,TRBJ2-7,CASSKWSGLGGDEQYF
NA,TRBV6-6,TRBJ2-7,CASSSRAGGSYEQYF
once,TRBV6-5,TRBJ2-7,CASSPGSLGSYEQYF
NA,TRBV9,TRBJ1-2,CASSVETGNYGYTF
NA,TRBV6-6,TRBJ2-7,CASSQSPGQGAYEQYF